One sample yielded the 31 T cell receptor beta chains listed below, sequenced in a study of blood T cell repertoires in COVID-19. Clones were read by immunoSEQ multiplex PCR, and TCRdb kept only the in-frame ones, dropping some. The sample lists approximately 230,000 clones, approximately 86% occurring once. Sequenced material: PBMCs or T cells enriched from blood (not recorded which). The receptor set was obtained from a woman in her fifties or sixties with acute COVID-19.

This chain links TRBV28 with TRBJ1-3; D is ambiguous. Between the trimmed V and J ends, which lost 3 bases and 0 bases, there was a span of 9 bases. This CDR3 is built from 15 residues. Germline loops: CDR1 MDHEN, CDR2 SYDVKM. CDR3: CASSFYASSGNTIYF. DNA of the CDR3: TGTGCCAGCAGTTTTTATGCTAGCTCTGGAAACACCATATATTTT.

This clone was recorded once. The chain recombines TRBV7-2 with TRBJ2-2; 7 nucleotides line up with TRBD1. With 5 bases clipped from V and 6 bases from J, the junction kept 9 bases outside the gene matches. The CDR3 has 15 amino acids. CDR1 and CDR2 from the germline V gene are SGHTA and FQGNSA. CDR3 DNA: TGTGCCAGCAGCCAGGACAGGTTGCTGGCCGGGGAGCTGTTTTTT. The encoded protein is CASSQDRLLAGELFF. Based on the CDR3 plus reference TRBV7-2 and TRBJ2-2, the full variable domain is GAGVSQSPSNKVTEKGKDVELRCDPISGHTALYWYRQSLGQGLEFLIYFQGNSAPDKSGLPSDRFSAERTGGSVSTLTIQRTQQEDSAVYLCASSQDRLLAGELFFGEGSRLTVL.

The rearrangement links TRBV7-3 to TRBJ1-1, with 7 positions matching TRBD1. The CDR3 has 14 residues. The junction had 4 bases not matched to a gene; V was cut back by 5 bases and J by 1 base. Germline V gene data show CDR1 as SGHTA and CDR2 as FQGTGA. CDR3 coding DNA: TGTGCCAGCAGCCCCGGGACAGCGAACACTGAAGCTTTCTTT. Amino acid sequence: CASSPGTANTEAFF. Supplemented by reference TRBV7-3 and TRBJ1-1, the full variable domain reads GAGVSQTPSNKVTEKGKYVELRCDPISGHTALYWYRQSLGQGPEFLIYFQGTGAADDSGLPNDRFFAVRPEGSVSTLKIQRTERGDSAVYLCASSPGTANTEAFFGQGTRLTVV.

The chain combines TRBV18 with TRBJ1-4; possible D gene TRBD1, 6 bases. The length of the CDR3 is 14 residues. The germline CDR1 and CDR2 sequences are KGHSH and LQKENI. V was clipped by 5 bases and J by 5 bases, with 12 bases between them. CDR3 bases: TGTGCCAGCTCATCAGACAGGAACAATGAAAAACTGTTTTTT. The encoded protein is CASSSDRNNEKLFF.

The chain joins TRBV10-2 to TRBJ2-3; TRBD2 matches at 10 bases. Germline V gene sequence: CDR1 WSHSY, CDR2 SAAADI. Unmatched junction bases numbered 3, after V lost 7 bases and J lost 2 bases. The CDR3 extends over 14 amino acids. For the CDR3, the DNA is TGCGCCAGCAAACTAGCGGGATCCACAGATACGCAGTATTTT. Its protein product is CASKLAGSTDTQYF.

The CDR3 nucleotides read TGTGCCAGCAGCTTACAGACAGATACGCAGTATTTT. Translated: CASSLQTDTQYF. This sequence joins TRBV7-6 and TRBJ2-3; D unclear. This CDR3 is built from 12 residues. Trimming cost V 2 bases and J 3 bases, with 3 bases left between them. CDR1 and CDR2 (germline): SGHVS, FNYEAQ. Combining the CDR3 with reference TRBV7-6 and TRBJ2-3 gives the whole variable domain GAGVSQSPRYKVTKRGQDVALRCDPISGHVSLYWYRQALGQGPEFLTYFNYEAQQDKSGLPNDRFSAERPEGSISTLTIQRTEQRDSAMYRCASSLQTDTQYFGPGTRLTVL.

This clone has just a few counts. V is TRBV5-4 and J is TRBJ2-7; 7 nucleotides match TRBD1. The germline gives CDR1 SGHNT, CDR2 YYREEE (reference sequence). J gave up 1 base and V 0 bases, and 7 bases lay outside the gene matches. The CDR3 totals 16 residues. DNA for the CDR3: TGTGCCAGCAGCTTGGTAGCAGGGGGTCTATCCTACGAGCAGTACTTC. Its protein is CASSLVAGGLSYEQYF.

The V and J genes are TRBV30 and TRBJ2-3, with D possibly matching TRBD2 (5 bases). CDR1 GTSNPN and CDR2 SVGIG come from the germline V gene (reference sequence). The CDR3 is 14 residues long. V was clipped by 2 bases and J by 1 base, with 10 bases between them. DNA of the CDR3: TGTGCCTGGAGTTCGGGGTTTGGCACAGATACGCAGTATTTT. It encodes CAWSSGFGTDTQYF.

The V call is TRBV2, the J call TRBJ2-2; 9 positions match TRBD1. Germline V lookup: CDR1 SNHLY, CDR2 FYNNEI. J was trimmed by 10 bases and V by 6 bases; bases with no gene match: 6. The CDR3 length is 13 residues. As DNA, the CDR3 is TGTGCCAGCAGCCTCACAGGGGGCGAGGAGCTGTTTTTT. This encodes CASSLTGGEELFF.

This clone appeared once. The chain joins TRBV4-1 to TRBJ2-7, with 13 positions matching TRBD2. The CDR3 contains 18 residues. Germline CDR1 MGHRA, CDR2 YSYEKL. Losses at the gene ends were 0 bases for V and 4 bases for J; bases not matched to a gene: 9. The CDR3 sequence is CASSQDRGLAGITYEQYF. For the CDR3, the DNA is TGCGCCAGCAGCCAAGATAGGGGACTAGCGGGGATAACATACGAGCAGTACTTC.

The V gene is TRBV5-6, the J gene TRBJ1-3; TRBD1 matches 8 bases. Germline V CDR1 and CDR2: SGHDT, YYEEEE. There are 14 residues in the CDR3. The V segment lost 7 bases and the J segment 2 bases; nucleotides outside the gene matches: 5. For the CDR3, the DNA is TGTGCCAGCGGCCCGACAGGGGCTGGAAACACCATATATTTT. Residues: CASGPTGAGNTIYF.

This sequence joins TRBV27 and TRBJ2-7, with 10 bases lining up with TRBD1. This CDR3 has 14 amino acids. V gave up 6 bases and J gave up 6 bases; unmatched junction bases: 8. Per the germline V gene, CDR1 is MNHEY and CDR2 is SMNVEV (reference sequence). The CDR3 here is CASRRQGASIEQYF. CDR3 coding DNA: TGTGCCAGCAGAAGACAGGGGGCTTCGATCGAGCAGTACTTC.

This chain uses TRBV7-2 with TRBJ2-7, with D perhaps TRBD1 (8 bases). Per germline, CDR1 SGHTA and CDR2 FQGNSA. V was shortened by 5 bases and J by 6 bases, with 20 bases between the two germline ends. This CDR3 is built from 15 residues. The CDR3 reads CASSRLQGGFGEQYF. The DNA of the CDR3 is TGTGCCAGCAGCCGGTTACAGGGGGGGTTTGGCGAGCAGTACTTC.

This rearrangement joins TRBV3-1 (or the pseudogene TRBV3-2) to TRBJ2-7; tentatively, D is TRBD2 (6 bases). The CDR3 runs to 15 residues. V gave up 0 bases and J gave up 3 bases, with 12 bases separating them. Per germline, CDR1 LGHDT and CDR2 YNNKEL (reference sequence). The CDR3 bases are TGTGCCAGCAGCCAAGATCTCTCTAGCGTCTACGAGCAGTACTTC. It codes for CASSQDLSSVYEQYF.

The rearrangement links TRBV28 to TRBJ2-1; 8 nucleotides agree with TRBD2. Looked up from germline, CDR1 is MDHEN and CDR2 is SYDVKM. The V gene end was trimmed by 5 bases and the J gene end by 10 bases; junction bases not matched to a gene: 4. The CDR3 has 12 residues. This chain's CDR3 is CASSLQRGEQFF. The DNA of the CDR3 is TGTGCCAGCAGTCTCCAGCGGGGGGAGCAGTTCTTC.

The CDR3 here is CASSLWGGSYEQYF. In DNA form, the CDR3 reads TGTGCCAGCAGTTTATGGGGCGGATCCTACGAGCAGTACTTC. J is TRBJ2-7 and V is TRBV27; D possibly corresponds to TRBD1 (5 bases). CDR1 and CDR2 (germline): MNHEY, SMNVEV (reference sequence). The germline V and J ends were trimmed by 1 base and 1 base, with 8 bases remaining between them. The CDR3 totals 14 residues.

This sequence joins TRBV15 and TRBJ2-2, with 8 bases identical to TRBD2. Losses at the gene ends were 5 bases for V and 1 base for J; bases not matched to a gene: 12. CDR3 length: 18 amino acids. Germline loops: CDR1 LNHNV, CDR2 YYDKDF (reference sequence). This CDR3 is CATSRISSGGMNTGELFF. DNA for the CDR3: TGTGCCACCAGCCGGATCTCGAGCGGGGGTATGAACACCGGGGAGCTGTTTTTT. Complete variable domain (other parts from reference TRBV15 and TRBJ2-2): DAMVIQNPRYQVTQFGKPVTLSCSQTLNHNVMYWYQQKSSQAPKLLFHYYDKDFNNEADTPDNFQSRRPNTSFCFLDIRSPGLGDTAMYLCATSRISSGGMNTGELFFGEGSRLTVL.

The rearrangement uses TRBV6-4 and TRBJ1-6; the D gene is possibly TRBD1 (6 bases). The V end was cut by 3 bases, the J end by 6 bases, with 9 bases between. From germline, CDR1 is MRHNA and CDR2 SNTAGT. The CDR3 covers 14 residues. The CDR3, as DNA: TGTGCCAGCAGTGAGGCGGACAGTAATTCACCCCTCCACTTT. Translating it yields CASSEADSNSPLHF.

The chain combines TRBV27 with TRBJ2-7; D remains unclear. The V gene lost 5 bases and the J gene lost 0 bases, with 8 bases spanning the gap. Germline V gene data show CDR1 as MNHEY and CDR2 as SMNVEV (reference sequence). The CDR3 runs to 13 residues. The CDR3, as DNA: TGTGCCAGCAGTCCTTTGAGCTCCTACGAGCAGTACTTC. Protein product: CASSPLSSYEQYF.

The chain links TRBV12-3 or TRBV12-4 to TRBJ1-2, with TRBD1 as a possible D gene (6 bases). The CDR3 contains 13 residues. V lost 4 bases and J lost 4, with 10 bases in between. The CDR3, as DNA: TGTGCCAGCAGTTACAGGGACCGCTATGGCTACACCTTC. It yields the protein CASSYRDRYGYTF.

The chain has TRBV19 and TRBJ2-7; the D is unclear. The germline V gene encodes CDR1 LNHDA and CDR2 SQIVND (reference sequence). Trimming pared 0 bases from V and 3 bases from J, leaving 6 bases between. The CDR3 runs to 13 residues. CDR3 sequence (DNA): TGTGCCAGTAGTATAGATGGCGGCTACGAGCAGTACTTC. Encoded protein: CASSIDGGYEQYF.

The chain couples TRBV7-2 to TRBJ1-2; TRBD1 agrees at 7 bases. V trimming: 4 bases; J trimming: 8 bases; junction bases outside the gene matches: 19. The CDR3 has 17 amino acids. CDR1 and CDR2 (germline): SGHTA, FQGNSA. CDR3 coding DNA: TGTGCCAGCAGCTCGCCCTTCCGACAGGGCCTTAACCTGGGCTACACCTTC. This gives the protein CASSSPFRQGLNLGYTF.

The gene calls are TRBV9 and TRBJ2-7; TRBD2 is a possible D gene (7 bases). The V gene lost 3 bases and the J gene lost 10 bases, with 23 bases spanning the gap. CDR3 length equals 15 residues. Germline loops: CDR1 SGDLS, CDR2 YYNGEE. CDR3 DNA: TGTGCCAGCAGCGAAACACCTGAGGGGGGAGGGCTTCAGTACTTC. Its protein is CASSETPEGGGLQYF. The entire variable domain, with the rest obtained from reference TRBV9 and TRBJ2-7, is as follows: DSGVTQTPKHLITATGQRVTLRCSPRSGDLSVYWYQQSLDQGLQFLIQYYNGEERAKGNILERFSAQQFPDLHSELNLSSLELGDSALYFCASSETPEGGGLQYFGPGTRLTVT.

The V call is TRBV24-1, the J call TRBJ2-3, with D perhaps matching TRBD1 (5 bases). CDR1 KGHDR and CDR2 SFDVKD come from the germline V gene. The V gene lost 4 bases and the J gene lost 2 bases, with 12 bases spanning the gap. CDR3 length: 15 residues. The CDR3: CATSDPRVPTDTQYF. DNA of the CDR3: TGTGCCACCAGTGACCCCAGGGTACCCACAGATACGCAGTATTTT.

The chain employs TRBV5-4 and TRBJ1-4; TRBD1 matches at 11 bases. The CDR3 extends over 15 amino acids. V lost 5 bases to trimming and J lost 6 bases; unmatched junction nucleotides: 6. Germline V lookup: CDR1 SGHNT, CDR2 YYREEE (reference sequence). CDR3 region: CASREGGQGDEKLFF. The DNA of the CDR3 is TGTGCCAGCAGGGAGGGGGGACAGGGGGATGAAAAACTGTTTTTT.

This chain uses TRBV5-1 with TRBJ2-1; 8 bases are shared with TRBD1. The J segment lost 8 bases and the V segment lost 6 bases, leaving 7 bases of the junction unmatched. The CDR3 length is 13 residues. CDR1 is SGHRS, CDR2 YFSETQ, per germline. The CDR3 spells CASNQGAVDEQFF. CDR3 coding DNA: TGCGCCAGCAATCAGGGGGCGGTGGATGAGCAGTTCTTC.

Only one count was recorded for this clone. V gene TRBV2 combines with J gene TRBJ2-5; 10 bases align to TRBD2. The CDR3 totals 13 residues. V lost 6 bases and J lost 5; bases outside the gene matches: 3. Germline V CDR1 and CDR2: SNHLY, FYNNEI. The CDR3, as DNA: TGTGCCAGCAGAGGGGGACTAGCGGAGACCCAGTACTTC. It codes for CASRGGLAETQYF.

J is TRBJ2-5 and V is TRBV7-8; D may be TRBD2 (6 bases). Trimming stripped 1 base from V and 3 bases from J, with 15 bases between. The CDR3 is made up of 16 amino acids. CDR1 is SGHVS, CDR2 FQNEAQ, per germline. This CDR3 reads CASSLGRRRDEETQYF. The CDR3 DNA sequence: TGTGCCAGCAGCTTAGGAAGGCGGCGGGATGAAGAGACCCAGTACTTC.

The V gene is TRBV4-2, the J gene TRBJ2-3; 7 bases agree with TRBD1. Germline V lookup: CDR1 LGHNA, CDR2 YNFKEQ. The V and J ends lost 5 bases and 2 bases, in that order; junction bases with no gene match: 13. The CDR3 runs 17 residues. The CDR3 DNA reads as TGTGCCAGCAGCTATCTGTCGGGACAGTATAACACAGATACGCAGTATTTT. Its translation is CASSYLSGQYNTDTQYF.

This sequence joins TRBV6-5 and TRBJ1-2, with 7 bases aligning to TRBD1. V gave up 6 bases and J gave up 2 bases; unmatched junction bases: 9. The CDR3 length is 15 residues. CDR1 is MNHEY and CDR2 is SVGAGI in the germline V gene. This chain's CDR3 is CASSLLTGQNYGYTF. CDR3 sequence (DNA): TGTGCCAGCAGCCTATTAACGGGACAGAACTATGGCTACACCTTC.

The CDR3 DNA follows: TGTGCCAGCAGCTTAGCCCAGGGAGGGGGCAATCAGCCCCAGCATTTT. Its protein product is CASSLAQGGGNQPQHF. The chain recombines TRBV11-2 with TRBJ1-5; tentatively, D is TRBD1 (5 bases). V dropped 1 base and J dropped 2 bases, with 12 bases sitting between them. The CDR3 runs 16 residues. Germline V gene lookup returns CDR1 SGHAT and CDR2 FQNNGV.